This T cell receptor beta chain was captured in a study of CD8+ T cells in alopecia areata. cDNA serving as the sequencing template came from extracted, reverse transcribed RNA. Repertoires were generated with immunoSEQ multiplex PCR, while TCRdb's copy carries only in-frame clones and drops some. The top ten hold around 4.2% of the sample, which has around 190,000 clones, 64% seen once. Noted treatment: oral pan-JAK inhibitor, 5-10 mg twice daily. The sequence was obtained from a human donor with alopecia areata. Sequences were derived from CD4+ T cells sorted from blood, sampled at week 4, from a patient treated with tofacitinib.

DNA of the CDR3: TGTGCCAGCAGCCAGGGACTAGCGGGGAGCTCCTACAATGAGCAGTTCTTC. Translating it yields CASSQGLAGSSYNEQFF. The V gene is TRBV11-2, the J gene TRBJ2-1, with 13 positions matching TRBD2. The V gene end was trimmed by 5 bases and the J gene end by 0 bases; junction bases not matched to a gene: 4. Germline CDR1 SGHAT, CDR2 FQNNGV. The CDR3 has 17 amino acids.